One sample yielded the 12 T cell receptor beta chains listed below, sequenced in a study of blood T cell repertoires in COVID-19. The protocol was immunoSEQ multiplex PCR, while the TCRdb copy is restricted to in-frame clones and leaves out a portion. Among approximately 120,000 clones listed, 75% to 90% were seen once. The sample was peripheral blood. The source is an elderly woman with COVID-19, enrolled during active disease.

The V gene is TRBV7-2, the J gene TRBJ2-4; D perhaps matches TRBD2 (5 bases). This CDR3 contains 14 residues. Germline V gene lookup returns CDR1 SGHTA and CDR2 FQGNSA. V lost 2 bases and J lost 5, with 10 bases in between. CDR3 in amino acids: CASSLRGIENIQYF. CDR3 nucleotide sequence: TGTGCCAGCAGCTTACGGGGAATAGAAAACATTCAGTACTTC. Complete variable domain (other parts from reference TRBV7-2 and TRBJ2-4): GAGVSQSPSNKVTEKGKDVELRCDPISGHTALYWYRQSLGQGLEFLIYFQGNSAPDKSGLPSDRFSAERTGGSVSTLTIQRTQQEDSAVYLCASSLRGIENIQYFGAGTRLSVL.

The genes are TRBV5-1 and TRBJ1-5; maybe TRBD1 (6 bases). Per the germline V gene, CDR1 is SGHRS and CDR2 is YFSETQ. The V end was cut by 4 bases, the J end by 0 bases, with 11 bases between. This CDR3 region has 15 residues. CDR3 nucleotide sequence: TGCGCCAGCAGCCCTTCAGGGGATAGCAATCAGCCCCAGCATTTT. It encodes CASSPSGDSNQPQHF.

The chain joins TRBV4-2 to TRBJ2-7; the D is unclear. The CDR3 contains 14 residues. V was clipped by 0 bases and J by 0 bases, with 6 bases between them. The germline V gene has CDR1 LGHNA and CDR2 YNFKEQ. The CDR3 spells CASSQDYSSYEQYF. CDR3 bases: TGTGCCAGCAGCCAAGACTATAGCTCCTACGAGCAGTACTTC.

The chain has TRBV28 and TRBJ1-2, with 10 bases identical to TRBD1. V dropped 3 bases and J dropped 4; count of bases not matched to a gene: 8. Per germline, CDR1 MDHEN and CDR2 SYDVKM. This CDR3 spans 16 amino acids. CDR3 bases: TGTGCCAGCAGTTTGGGGGGGACAGGGGCCTCCTATGGCTACACCTTC. The encoded protein is CASSLGGTGASYGYTF.

V is TRBV3-1 (or the pseudogene TRBV3-2) and J is TRBJ1-1, with D possibly TRBD1 on 5 matching bases. Trimming stripped 8 bases from V and 1 base from J, with 11 bases between. The germline gives CDR1 LGHDT, CDR2 YNNKEL (reference sequence). The CDR3 contains 13 residues. CDR3: CASWDTGNTEAFF. In DNA form, the CDR3 reads TGTGCCAGCTGGGATACAGGGAACACTGAAGCTTTCTTT.

The chain has TRBV2 and TRBJ2-3; D possibly corresponds to TRBD1 (5 bases). The germline V and J ends were trimmed by 4 bases and 7 bases, with 18 bases remaining between them. There are 15 residues in the CDR3. The germline CDR1 and CDR2 sequences are SNHLY and FYNNEI. The CDR3 loop reads CASSVSQGPQYTQYF. The CDR3 DNA reads TGTGCCAGCAGTGTCTCCCAGGGCCCACAATATACGCAGTATTTT.

This rearrangement joins TRBV19 to TRBJ2-7, with 7 bases fitting TRBD1. Unmatched junction bases numbered 15, after V lost 4 bases and J lost 9 bases. The CDR3 loop spans 15 amino acids. CDR1 LNHDA and CDR2 SQIVND come from the germline V gene (reference sequence). The CDR3 DNA sequence: TGTGCCAGTAGTAAAAAAGGGGACAGCACTTTGGGGCAGTACTTC. Translated: CASSKKGDSTLGQYF.

The V and J genes are TRBV28 and TRBJ1-1, with D unclear. The CDR3 length is 14 residues. Per germline, CDR1 MDHEN and CDR2 SYDVKM. Trimming took 6 bases from V and 0 from J, leaving 11 bases between them. CDR3: CASSRGIMNTEAFF. In nucleotides, the CDR3 is TGTGCCAGCAGCCGGGGTATCATGAACACTGAAGCTTTCTTT.

The chain combines TRBV7-2 with TRBJ2-7, with 8 bases matching TRBD1. CDR3 length equals 17 residues. Germline V lookup: CDR1 SGHTA, CDR2 FQGNSA. V gave up 4 bases and J gave up 5 bases; unmatched junction bases: 16. CDR3 coding DNA: TGTGCCAGCAGCTCCCAGACAGGGGCGACCTCTTTGCACGAGCAGTACTTC. Translation gives CASSSQTGATSLHEQYF.

This rearrangement joins TRBV12-3 or TRBV12-4 to TRBJ2-1, with 7 positions matching TRBD1. CDR3 length: 12 amino acids. V gave up 2 bases and J gave up 16 bases; unmatched junction bases: 8. CDR3: CASSLWQGDIFF. In DNA, the CDR3 is TGTGCCAGCAGTTTATGGCAGGGGGATATATTCTTC.

To note about this clone: The junction shows a germline mismatch at one end, possibly a read error. J is TRBJ2-3 and V is TRBV7-9, with TRBD2 identical over 14 bases. Per the germline V gene, CDR1 is SEHNR and CDR2 is FQNEAQ (reference sequence). CDR3 length equals 19 residues. The CDR3 nucleotides read TGTGCCGGCAGCTCCCCCTTTGGGACTAGCGGGAGACGCACAGATACGCAGTATTTT. It is translated as CAGSSPFGTSGRRTDTQYF.

CDR3 amino acids: CASSPGQGNVHEQYF. CDR3 sequence (DNA): TGTGCCAGCAGTCCGGGACAGGGAAATGTCCACGAGCAGTACTTC. The chain uses TRBV28 and TRBJ2-7; TRBD1 aligns across 9 bases. CDR1 and CDR2 from the germline V gene are MDHEN and SYDVKM. There are 15 residues in the CDR3. V shed 5 bases, J shed 5 bases, and the junction held 10 bases outside the gene matches.